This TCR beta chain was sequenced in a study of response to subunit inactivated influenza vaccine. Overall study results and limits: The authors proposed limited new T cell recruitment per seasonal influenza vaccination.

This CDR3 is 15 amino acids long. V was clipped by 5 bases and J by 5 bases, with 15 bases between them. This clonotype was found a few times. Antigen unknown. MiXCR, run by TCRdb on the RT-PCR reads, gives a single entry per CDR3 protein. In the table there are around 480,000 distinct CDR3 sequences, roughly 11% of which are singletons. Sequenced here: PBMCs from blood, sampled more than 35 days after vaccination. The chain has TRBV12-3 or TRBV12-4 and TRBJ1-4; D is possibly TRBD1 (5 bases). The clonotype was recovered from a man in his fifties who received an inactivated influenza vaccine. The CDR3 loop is CASSLGGRQNEKLFF. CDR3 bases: TGTGCCAGCAGTCTCGGAGGCAGACAGAATGAAAAACTGTTTTTT.